Listed here are 25 T cell receptor beta chains from one sample, sequenced in a study of cytomegalovirus exposure and HLA in healthy donors (TCRdb year 2017). The protocol used for the library was the immunoSEQ multiplex PCR assay. TCRdb stores this immuneACCESS table with in-frame sequences only. Part of the clones is absent; in the studies checked, under half of the shortfall reflects unresolved V genes, and no reason is known for the rest. The sample table lists 250,000 to 400,000 clones, 88% of them with a count of one. The ten biggest clones cover approximately 0.95% of the sample. Material for sequencing was PBMCs. All receptors derive from a man younger than 45 in good health and CMV-seronegative.

The V gene is TRBV18, the J gene TRBJ2-7, with 8 positions matching TRBD2. This CDR3 comprises 16 residues. J was trimmed by 9 bases and V by 2 bases; bases with no gene match: 15. The germline CDR1 and CDR2 sequences are KGHSH and LQKENI. The CDR3: CASSPAGGNVLRGQYF. The CDR3 nucleotides read TGTGCCAGCTCACCAGCGGGGGGAAATGTTCTACGAGGGCAGTACTTC. Complete variable domain (other parts from reference TRBV18 and TRBJ2-7): NAGVMQNPRHLVRRRGQEARLRCSPMKGHSHVYWYRQLPEEGLKFMVYLQKENIIDESGMPKERFSAEFPKEGPSILRIQQVVRGDSAAYFCASSPAGGNVLRGQYFGPGTRLTVT.

This chain uses TRBV18 with TRBJ1-2, with D possibly being TRBD1 (6 bases). The CDR3 consists of 15 residues. Trimming cost V 4 bases and J 4 bases, with 16 bases left between them. Germline V gene lookup returns CDR1 KGHSH and CDR2 LQKENI. The CDR3 coding sequence is TGTGCCAGCTCACTAGGACAGCCTCGCTCCTATGGCTACACCTTC. It codes for CASSLGQPRSYGYTF.

The genes are TRBV10-2 and TRBJ2-5, with TRBD2 matching 10 bases. The V segment lost 6 bases and the J segment 5 bases; nucleotides outside the gene matches: 6. In germline, CDR1 is WSHSY, CDR2 SAAADI. CDR3 length: 14 residues. This CDR3 reads CASSLSGGRETQYF. The CDR3 DNA reads TGCGCCAGCAGCCTTAGCGGGGGGAGGGAGACCCAGTACTTC.

The rearrangement uses TRBV6-6 and TRBJ1-2; 7 nucleotides line up with TRBD1. CDR1 is MNHNY and CDR2 is SVGAGI in the germline V gene (reference sequence). V lost 2 bases to trimming and J lost 7 bases; unmatched junction nucleotides: 4. The CDR3 is 13 residues long. The CDR3 sequence is CASSYTRQGGYTF. The CDR3 coding sequence is TGTGCCAGCAGTTACACGAGACAGGGTGGCTACACCTTC.

The chain couples TRBV30 to TRBJ2-7, with D maybe TRBD1 (6 bases). Germline values: CDR1 GTSNPN, CDR2 SVGIG (reference sequence). V lost 0 bases and J 6 bases, leaving 9 bases between the germline ends. This CDR3 is 12 amino acids long. The CDR3 spells CAWSVTGSEQYF. As DNA, the CDR3 is TGTGCCTGGAGTGTAACAGGGAGCGAGCAGTACTTC. Full variable domain (missing parts from reference TRBV30 and TRBJ2-7): SQTIHQWPATLVQPVGSPLSLECTVEGTSNPNLYWYRQAAGRGLQLLFYSVGIGQISSEVPQNLSASRPQDRQFILSSKKLLLSDSGFYLCAWSVTGSEQYFGPGTRLTVT.

This clone was detected once. V gene TRBV19 combines with J gene TRBJ1-1; D remains unclear. Germline values: CDR1 LNHDA, CDR2 SQIVND (reference sequence). Trimming removed 0 bases at V and 8 bases at J, with 7 bases between. The CDR3 consists of 12 residues. The CDR3 nucleotides are TGTGCCAGTAGTATAGATCTCTACGAAGCTTTCTTT. Its translation is CASSIDLYEAFF.

This clone was found a few times. The chain has TRBV19 and TRBJ1-2; 10 nucleotides line up with TRBD1. The V segment lost 5 bases and the J segment 6 bases; nucleotides outside the gene matches: 6. CDR1 is LNHDA, CDR2 SQIVND, per germline (reference sequence). The CDR3 totals 14 residues. The CDR3 DNA sequence: TGTGCCAGTAGTCCCACCGGGACAGGGGATGGCTACACCTTC. Amino acids: CASSPTGTGDGYTF.

This sequence joins TRBV12-5 and TRBJ2-5, with a possible D match to TRBD1 (5 bases). V was trimmed by 5 bases and J by 5 bases, leaving 12 bases between them. This CDR3 is 13 amino acids long. Germline-derived CDR1 and CDR2 are LGHNT and FRNRAP. This CDR3 reads CASGHRQRETQYF. The CDR3 region has the DNA TGTGCTAGTGGTCATAGACAGAGGGAGACCCAGTACTTC.

The chain links TRBV27 to TRBJ1-3; D gene unclear. CDR3 length: 15 amino acids. V was shortened by 1 base and J by 1 base, with 8 bases between the two germline ends. Germline V gene sequence: CDR1 MNHEY, CDR2 SMNVEV (reference sequence). This chain's CDR3 is CASSLFGSSGNTIYF. CDR3 nucleotides: TGTGCCAGCAGTTTATTCGGTTCTTCTGGAAACACCATATATTTT.

The CDR3 DNA is TGTGCCAGTAGTATTATAGACAGCCCCTACGAGCAGTACTTC. This translates into CASSIIDSPYEQYF. The chain links TRBV19 to TRBJ2-7, with D possibly TRBD1 on 5 matching bases. The CDR3 runs to 14 residues. Trimming shortened V by 3 bases and J by 2 bases, and 11 bases separated the two germline ends. Germline lookup yields CDR1 LNHDA and CDR2 SQIVND (reference sequence).

V is TRBV6-5 and J is TRBJ2-3; a weak D match, TRBD2 (5 bases). Germline V gene data show CDR1 as MNHEY and CDR2 as SVGAGI. The CDR3 has 15 residues. Trimming shortened V by 0 bases and J by 6 bases, and 13 bases separated the two germline ends. CDR3 nucleotides: TGTGCCAGCAGTTACTCACTCTTCGGAGGCGATACGCAGTATTTT. Its protein product is CASSYSLFGGDTQYF.

V gene TRBV7-2 combines with J gene TRBJ2-2; 10 bases match TRBD1. CDR1 and CDR2 from the germline V gene are SGHTA and FQGNSA. This CDR3 comprises 15 residues. J was trimmed by 4 bases and V by 5 bases; bases with no gene match: 4. The CDR3 protein is CASSPDRGRTGELFF. CDR3 nucleotide sequence: TGTGCCAGCAGCCCCGACAGGGGGCGCACCGGGGAGCTGTTTTTT.

This chain connects TRBV27 to TRBJ1-6, with TRBD1 identical over 12 bases. Germline-derived CDR1 and CDR2 are MNHEY and SMNVEV (reference sequence). Losses at the gene ends were 3 bases for V and 9 bases for J; bases not matched to a gene: 0. The CDR3 consists of 14 residues. CDR3 region: CASSLGQGASPLHF. CDR3 sequence (DNA): TGTGCCAGCAGTTTGGGACAGGGGGCTTCACCCCTCCACTTT.

This chain joins TRBV5-6 and TRBJ2-5, with D possibly being TRBD1 (6 bases). The CDR3 sequence is 16 residues long. The V and J ends lost 5 bases and 5 bases respectively, with 22 bases between them. Germline V lookup: CDR1 SGHDT, CDR2 YYEEEE. The CDR3: CASRVLGDRFSETQYF. The DNA for the CDR3 is TGTGCCAGCAGGGTCCTCGGCGACAGGTTTTCGGAGACCCAGTACTTC.

V usage is TRBV20-1 and J usage is TRBJ1-2; 8 nucleotides align to TRBD1. The CDR3 spans 11 residues. The V and J ends lost 5 bases and 8 bases, in that order; junction bases with no gene match: 4. Germline CDR1 DFQATT, CDR2 SNEGSKA (reference sequence). The CDR3 DNA is TGCAGTGCTCCTGACAGGGGAGGCTACACCTTC. Translating it yields CSAPDRGGYTF.

The J gene is TRBJ1-2, the V gene TRBV11-3, with 8 bases lining up with TRBD1. The junction had 9 bases not matched to a gene; V was cut back by 5 bases and J by 13 bases. The CDR3 has 12 residues. CDR1 SGHNT and CDR2 YENEEA come from the germline V gene. The CDR3 sequence is CASSRGQGSVTF. The CDR3 DNA reads TGTGCCAGCAGCCGCGGACAGGGATCGGTCACCTTC. The entire variable domain, with the rest obtained from reference TRBV11-3 and TRBJ1-2, is as follows: EAGVVQSPRYKIIEKKQPVAFWCNPISGHNTLYWYLQNLGQGPELLIRYENEEAVDDSQLPKDRFSAERLKGVDSTLKIQPAELGDSAVYLCASSRGQGSVTFGSGTRLTVV.

This clone was found a few times. The CDR3 DNA sequence: TGTGCCTGGCAAACAGGGGGAGGCGGCACTGAAGCTTTCTTT. Translated: CAWQTGGGGTEAFF. This chain connects TRBV30 to TRBJ1-1, with 8 bases matching TRBD1. The CDR3 is made up of 14 amino acids. The germline V gene has CDR1 GTSNPN and CDR2 SVGIG (reference sequence). Germline trimming cut 5 bases from V and 4 bases from J; bases unmatched to any gene: 9.

The J gene is TRBJ2-4, the V gene TRBV2; D perhaps matches TRBD2 (5 bases). Trimming removed 7 bases at V and 2 bases at J, with 15 bases between. Per the germline V gene, CDR1 is SNHLY and CDR2 is FYNNEI. The CDR3 runs to 15 residues. CDR3 nucleotide sequence: TGTGCCAGCATTTACGGGGAATTGTCCAAAAACATTCAGTACTTC. It specifies CASIYGELSKNIQYF.

This clone was counted between two and nine times. The chain has TRBV2 and TRBJ2-5; 8 positions agree with TRBD2. The CDR3 has 15 residues. Per germline, CDR1 SNHLY and CDR2 FYNNEI. The junction had 10 bases not matched to a gene; V was cut back by 6 bases and J by 4 bases. This CDR3 reads CASRPVRSGGETQYF. CDR3 coding DNA: TGTGCCAGCAGACCCGTCCGAAGCGGGGGAGAGACCCAGTACTTC.

The chain joins TRBV7-2 to TRBJ1-2; no firm D call. The length of the CDR3 is 15 residues. V gave up 1 base and J gave up 4 bases, with 13 bases separating them. The germline V gene encodes CDR1 SGHTA and CDR2 FQGNSA. The CDR3 coding sequence is TGTGCCAGCAGCTTAGGGGCAGAGGGCGGCTATGGCTACACCTTC. This codes for CASSLGAEGGYGYTF.

This clone was observed once. The chain has TRBV5-1 and TRBJ2-7, with a weak D call TRBD1 (5 bases). There are 14 residues in the CDR3. Trimming shortened V by 1 base and J by 2 bases, and 10 bases separated the two germline ends. Looked up from germline, CDR1 is SGHRS and CDR2 is YFSETQ. The chain's CDR3 is CASSLSGNTYEQYF. DNA for the CDR3: TGCGCCAGCAGCTTGTCAGGGAATACCTACGAGCAGTACTTC.

This clone appeared once. This chain connects TRBV28 to TRBJ1-3; maybe TRBD1 (6 bases). Trimming left V 5 bases short and J 0 bases short, with 14 bases between. The germline V gene encodes CDR1 MDHEN and CDR2 SYDVKM. The CDR3 runs 16 residues. The CDR3 sequence is CASSLLDSDSGNTIYF. The CDR3 DNA reads as TGTGCCAGCAGTCTCTTGGACAGCGACTCTGGAAACACCATATATTTT.

The CDR3 here is CASSSTRGTGNYGYTF. CDR3 in DNA: TGTGCCAGCAGTTCAACCCGCGGGACAGGAAACTATGGCTACACCTTC. The V gene is TRBV6-5, the J gene TRBJ1-2; 8 nucleotides align to TRBD1. The CDR3 loop spans 16 amino acids. V gave up 4 bases and J gave up 2 bases; unmatched junction bases: 9. Looked up from germline, CDR1 is MNHEY and CDR2 is SVGAGI.

V usage is TRBV10-3 and J usage is TRBJ2-7, with 7 positions matching TRBD1. CDR1 ENHRY and CDR2 SYGVKD come from the germline V gene. V shed 10 bases, J shed 3 bases, and the junction held 15 bases outside the gene matches. The CDR3 spans 15 residues. The CDR3 nucleotides are TGTGCCACTCTAATATCCCCGACAGGGCTCTACGAGCAGTACTTC. Encoded protein: CATLISPTGLYEQYF.

This clone has a single count. The chain joins TRBV7-8 to TRBJ2-1; the match to TRBD2 covers 11 bases. Germline CDR1 is SGHVS and CDR2 is FQNEAQ. Trimming at V came to 7 bases and at J to 5 bases, leaving 4 bases not matched to a gene. The CDR3 spans 14 residues. The CDR3 bases are TGTGCCAGCACGGGGACTAGCGGTGACAATGAGCAGTTCTTC. It is translated as CASTGTSGDNEQFF.